The 21 T cell receptor beta chains below all came from one sample that was sequenced in a study of cytomegalovirus exposure and HLA in healthy donors (dated by TCRdb to the late 2010s). Libraries were prepared through the immunoSEQ multiplex PCR assay. Here the immuneACCESS table is served through TCRdb, limited to in-frame sequences with V and J called. Missing clones are a known gap in these copies; in checked studies unresolved V genes cover under half, and the rest lacks a known reason. The sample includes 90,000 to 110,000 clones, with about 85% observed a single time. The top ten constitute 4% to 4.5% of the sample. Material: PBMCs. These receptor sequences come from a woman aged 18-29 years in good health and CMV-seropositive.

The gene calls are TRBV6-5 and TRBJ2-7; 7 positions agree with TRBD1. There are 16 residues in the CDR3. CDR1 MNHEY and CDR2 SVGAGI come from the germline V gene. The J segment lost 5 bases and the V segment lost 4 bases, leaving 14 bases of the junction unmatched. The CDR3 loop is CASSFTLAWDSNEQYF. In DNA form, the CDR3 reads TGTGCCAGCAGTTTTACTCTTGCCTGGGACAGCAACGAGCAGTACTTC.

The V and J genes are TRBV6-5 and TRBJ2-5; 8 bases map to TRBD2. Trimming at V came to 0 bases and at J to 2 bases, leaving 2 bases not matched to a gene. This CDR3 spans 15 amino acids. Germline CDR1 is MNHEY and CDR2 is SVGAGI. The chain's CDR3 is CASSYSPGGQETQYF. CDR3 bases: TGTGCCAGCAGTTACTCTCCGGGAGGGCAAGAGACCCAGTACTTC.

The rearrangement joins TRBV13 to TRBJ2-3; D is uncertain. Germline V gene sequence: CDR1 PRHDT, CDR2 FYEKMQ (reference sequence). The V end lost 3 bases, the J end lost 5 bases, and 12 bases lay between the germline ends. The CDR3 totals 14 residues. The CDR3 DNA reads as TGTGCCAGCAGCTTCCGGCAGGAACTAGATACGCAGTATTTT. It yields the protein CASSFRQELDTQYF.

This chain uses TRBV23-1 with TRBJ1-3; D might be TRBD1 (6 bases). Being an ORF, TRBV23-1 has a function that is uncertain. The CDR3 has 15 residues. Deletions cut 3 bases from V and 4 bases from J, with 13 bases between. The CDR3: CASSHHRVSGNTIYF. CDR3 in DNA: TGCGCCAGCAGTCATCACAGGGTCTCCGGAAACACCATATATTTT.

V usage is TRBV7-2 and J usage is TRBJ2-7, with D tentatively TRBD1 (6 bases). The CDR3 contains 14 residues. Germline CDR1 is SGHTA and CDR2 is FQGNSA. The ends were cut back, 3 bases at V and 7 bases at J, with 16 bases in the middle. CDR3 amino acids: CASSLAIGGNEQYF. DNA of the CDR3: TGTGCCAGCAGCTTGGCGATAGGGGGAAATGAGCAGTACTTC.

The CDR3 nucleotides are TGTGCCAGCAGTGAACAGGGAATAATCTACGAGCAGTACTTC. Amino acids: CASSEQGIIYEQYF. The chain uses TRBV6-1 and TRBJ2-7; D is possibly TRBD1 (5 bases). Germline CDR1 and CDR2: MNHNS and SASEGT. This CDR3 contains 14 residues. V was pared by 2 bases and J by 3 bases, with 11 bases between.

CDR3 sequence: CASSISVSAEAFF. DNA for the CDR3: TGTGCCAGTAGTATCTCGGTTTCCGCTGAAGCTTTCTTT. J is TRBJ1-1 and V is TRBV19; no clear D. The V and J ends lost 3 bases and 6 bases respectively, with 11 bases between them. Germline V lookup: CDR1 LNHDA, CDR2 SQIVND (reference sequence). The CDR3 spans 13 residues.

The CDR3: CASSLQSGDSYNEQFF. The CDR3 DNA follows: TGTGCCAGCAGCTTACAATCGGGGGACAGCTACAATGAGCAGTTCTTC. This rearrangement joins TRBV11-3 to TRBJ2-1; D perhaps matches TRBD1 (7 bases). V was cut by 2 bases and J by 3 bases, with 14 bases left in between. CDR3 size: 16 residues. Germline V gene sequence: CDR1 SGHNT, CDR2 YENEEA.

The V and J genes are TRBV7-9 and TRBJ2-3; 13 nucleotides align to TRBD2. The CDR3 totals 19 residues. CDR1 SEHNR and CDR2 FQNEAQ come from the germline V gene (reference sequence). Germline trimming cut 4 bases from V and 4 bases from J; bases unmatched to any gene: 14. The CDR3 reads CASSSNPRLAGGGSDTQYF. DNA of the CDR3: TGTGCCAGCAGCTCCAATCCTAGACTAGCGGGGGGAGGGTCAGATACGCAGTATTTT.

The table lists this clone with a few counts. V gene TRBV4-1 combines with J gene TRBJ1-2; tentative D call: TRBD1 (5 bases). The CDR3 sequence is 14 residues long. CDR1 and CDR2 (germline): MGHRA, YSYEKL. V was pared by 2 bases and J by 4 bases, with 11 bases between. CDR3: CASSQTDSVYGYTF. DNA of the CDR3: TGCGCCAGCAGCCAAACCGACAGTGTCTATGGCTACACCTTC.

The gene calls are TRBV29-1 and TRBJ1-4, with no clear D. V shed 6 bases and J shed 7 bases, with 12 bases lying between them. Germline V gives CDR1 SQVTM, CDR2 ANQGSEA. The CDR3 spans 12 residues. In DNA form, the CDR3 reads TGCAGCGTGCACCCCGGCGGTGAAAAACTGTTTTTT. This codes for CSVHPGGEKLFF.

V is TRBV28 and J is TRBJ1-1, with a possible D match to TRBD1 (6 bases). Germline V lookup: CDR1 MDHEN, CDR2 SYDVKM. Trimming shortened V by 7 bases and J by 1 base, and 13 bases separated the two germline ends. This CDR3 comprises 14 residues. CDR3 protein: CASKWGGGNTEAFF. CDR3 DNA sequence: TGTGCCAGCAAATGGGGGGGCGGGAACACTGAAGCTTTCTTT.

V is TRBV7-3 and J is TRBJ2-5; D is possibly TRBD1 (6 bases). The germline V gene has CDR1 SGHTA and CDR2 FQGTGA. There are 12 residues in the CDR3. V gave up 5 bases and J gave up 5 bases, with 9 bases separating them. The CDR3 loop reads CASSAQGETQYF. As DNA, the CDR3 is TGTGCCAGCAGCGCCCAGGGGGAGACCCAGTACTTC.

The chain has TRBV11-3 and TRBJ1-1; 7 bases agree with TRBD1. Trimming cost V 4 bases and J 1 base; bases outside gene matches: 3. This CDR3 region has 14 residues. Germline lookup yields CDR1 SGHNT and CDR2 YENEEA. CDR3 bases: TGTGCCAGCAGCTCGGACAGGAAGAACACTGAAGCTTTCTTT. Translation gives CASSSDRKNTEAFF.

The chain links TRBV10-3 to TRBJ2-2, with 7 bases lining up with TRBD1. Germline V lookup: CDR1 ENHRY, CDR2 SYGVKD. This CDR3 has 14 residues. Trimming cost V 10 bases and J 1 base; bases outside gene matches: 6. The CDR3 reads CATKGDRNTGELFF. CDR3 sequence (DNA): TGTGCCACCAAGGGGGACAGGAACACCGGGGAGCTGTTTTTT.

This chain connects TRBV5-1 to TRBJ2-1; 15 bases match TRBD2. Germline V gives CDR1 SGHRS, CDR2 YFSETQ. Trimming removed 3 bases from V and 3 bases from J; junction bases left unmatched: 10. This CDR3 comprises 19 residues. CDR3 in DNA: TGCGCCAGCAGCTGGGGACTAGCGGGAGGAGGGTCCCTCTACAATGAGCAGTTCTTC. Translated: CASSWGLAGGGSLYNEQFF.

The chain has TRBV6-5 and TRBJ1-1; maybe TRBD1 (6 bases). This CDR3 contains 14 residues. Germline V gene lookup returns CDR1 MNHEY and CDR2 SVGAGI. Between the trimmed V and J ends, which lost 6 bases and 0 bases, there was a span of 11 bases. The CDR3 region is CASRPRDMNTEAFF. In DNA, the CDR3 is TGTGCCAGCAGACCCAGGGACATGAACACTGAAGCTTTCTTT.

This clone was counted only a few times. CDR3 sequence (DNA): TGTGCCAGCAGCCCCCATGGCGGGACCTACAGGGAGCAGTTCTTC. Translating gives CASSPHGGTYREQFF. This rearrangement joins TRBV7-3 to TRBJ2-1; a possible D gene is TRBD2 (6 bases). Per the germline V gene, CDR1 is SGHTA and CDR2 is FQGTGA. The length of the CDR3 is 15 residues. V was trimmed by 5 bases and J by 10 bases, leaving 21 bases between them. The full variable domain, with the rest looked up from reference TRBV7-3 and TRBJ2-1, is GAGVSQTPSNKVTEKGKYVELRCDPISGHTALYWYRQSLGQGPEFLIYFQGTGAADDSGLPNDRFFAVRPEGSVSTLKIQRTERGDSAVYLCASSPHGGTYREQFFGPGTRLTVL.

The chain couples TRBV6-1 to TRBJ2-3; D is unclear. V shed 4 bases and J shed 4 bases, with 9 bases lying between them. There are 13 residues in the CDR3. Germline V gene sequence: CDR1 MNHNS, CDR2 SASEGT. The CDR3, as DNA: TGTGCCAGCAGTGTAGAATCTGCAGATACGCAGTATTTT. Translated, it gives CASSVESADTQYF.

The rearrangement links TRBV25-1 to TRBJ1-1, with 9 nucleotides matching TRBD1. The CDR3 contains 17 residues. V was pared by 3 bases and J by 4 bases, with 12 bases of the junction left unmatched. Germline values: CDR1 MGHDK, CDR2 SYGVNS. CDR3 sequence: CASSDHIAGTGSTEAFF. The CDR3 DNA sequence: TGTGCCAGCAGTGATCATATAGCCGGGACAGGGTCCACTGAAGCTTTCTTT. The complete variable domain, with remaining parts taken from reference TRBV25-1 and TRBJ1-1, reads EADIYQTPRYLVIGTGKKITLECSQTMGHDKMYWYQQDPGMELHLIHYSYGVNSTEKGDLSSESTVSRIRTEHFPLTLESARPSHTSQYLCASSDHIAGTGSTEAFFGQGTRLTVV.

The chain recombines TRBV7-2 with TRBJ2-7; 7 bases match TRBD1. This CDR3 comprises 13 residues. V lost 5 bases, J lost 6 bases, and 7 bases stayed unmatched. CDR1 is SGHTA, CDR2 FQGNSA, per germline. Here the CDR3 DNA reads TGTGCCAGCAGCGCTGGACAGGTCCCCGAGCAGTACTTC. This encodes CASSAGQVPEQYF.